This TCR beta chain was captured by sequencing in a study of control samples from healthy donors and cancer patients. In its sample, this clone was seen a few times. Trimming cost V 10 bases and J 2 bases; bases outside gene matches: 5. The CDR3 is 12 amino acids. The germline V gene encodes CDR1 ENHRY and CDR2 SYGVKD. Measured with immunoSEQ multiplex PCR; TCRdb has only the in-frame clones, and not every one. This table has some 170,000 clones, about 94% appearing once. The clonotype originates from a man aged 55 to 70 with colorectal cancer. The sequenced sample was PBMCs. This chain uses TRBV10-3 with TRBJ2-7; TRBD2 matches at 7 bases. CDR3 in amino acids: CATGEGTYEQYF. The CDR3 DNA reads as TGTGCCACCGGGGAGGGGACCTACGAGCAGTACTTC.